A selection of T cell receptor beta chains follows, all from one sample in a study of CD8 T cells in Susac syndrome. Using its own MiXCR run on the immunoSEQ multiplex PCR reads, TCRdb lists one record per CDR3 protein. The sample holds approximately 100,000 distinct CDR3 sequences, 94% seen once. Material for sequencing was CD8+ T cells from PBMCs. The receptors originated from a human donor with Susac syndrome. The CDR3 runs from the conserved cysteine through the conserved F or W. D genes are given only for firm matches. Clone size is stated in some rows and not others, as once, few, many or a class when expanded.

size	J	V	D	DNA	CDR3
-	TRBJ2-1	TRBV7-3	-	TGTGCCAGCAGCCAGATGGCGGTAGGTAACAATGAGCAGTTCTTC	CASSQMAVGNNEQFF
-	TRBJ2-5	TRBV7-8	TRBD2	TGTGCCAGCAGCCCACCCGAGACTAGCTCGGAGACCCAGTACTTC	CASSPPETSSETQYF
-	TRBJ2-7	TRBV4-1	TRBD1	TGCGCCAGCAGCGAAAGACAGGGGATTGGCTACGAGCAGTACTTC	CASSERQGIGYEQYF
-	TRBJ2-1	TRBV12-3/TRBV12-4	TRBD2	TGTGCCAGCAGCCCCACCGGGCTAGCGGGGGCCAACAATGAGCAGTTCTTC	CASSPTGLAGANNEQFF
-	TRBJ2-5	TRBV12-3/TRBV12-4	TRBD2	TGTGCCAGCAGTTTGTTGACTAGCGGCCCCCAAGGGGCCCAGTACTTC	CASSLLTSGPQGAQYF
-	TRBJ1-4	TRBV9	TRBD1	TGTGCCAGCAGCCGACAGGGAGGAGACGAAAAACTGTTTTTT	CASSRQGGDEKLFF
-	TRBJ1-2	TRBV9	-	TGTGCCAGCAGCCTCCGGGTGGGGTATGGCTACACCTTC	CASSLRVGYGYTF
-	TRBJ1-1	TRBV4-1	-	TGCGCCAGCAGCCACACCGGGACGGCTAACACTGAAGCTTTCTTT	CASSHTGTANTEAFF
-	TRBJ2-1	TRBV6-1	TRBD2	TGTGCCAGCAGCCAAACTAGCGTGGGATCCTACAATGAGCAGTTCTTC	CASSQTSVGSYNEQFF
-	TRBJ1-2	TRBV6-6	-	TGTGCCAGCATTTTAACAGGTTCAGGCTACACCTTC	CASILTGSGYTF
few	TRBJ2-3	TRBV2	-	TGTGCCAGCAGTGAAGGGACAGTGTCTACAGATACGCAGTATTTT	CASSEGTVSTDTQYF
-	TRBJ2-7	TRBV5-6	TRBD2	TGTGCCAGCAGCTTGGGACTAGCGGGGGCCCTCTCCTACGAGCAGTACTTC	CASSLGLAGALSYEQYF
-	TRBJ1-1	TRBV25-1	TRBD1	TGTGCCAGCAGTGGGGACAGGGGTTGGGCTGAAGCTTTCTTT	CASSGDRGWAEAFF
-	TRBJ1-3	TRBV20-1	-	TGCAGTGCTAGCGAGGGTTCCTCTGGAAACACCATATATTTT	CSASEGSSGNTIYF
few	TRBJ1-1	TRBV4-1	-	TGCGCCAGCAGCCAAGGGGCTGAAGCTTTCTTT	CASSQGAEAFF
once	TRBJ2-7	TRBV15	-	TGTGCCACCAGCAGAGATTTGGGCACCAACTACGAGCAGTACTTC	CATSRDLGTNYEQYF
-	TRBJ1-6	TRBV6-6	TRBD1	TGTGCCAGCACGCCGGGACAGACTTATTCACCCCTCCACTTT	CASTPGQTYSPLHF
-	TRBJ2-3	TRBV20-1	TRBD2	TGCAGTGCTAGAGCTAGCGGGGGGGGCTCAATTCGTACAGATACGCAGTATTTT	CSARASGGGSIRTDTQYF
-	TRBJ1-5	TRBV27	-	TGTGCCAGCAGTACCGACCACTCCAGTCAGCCCCAGCATTTT	CASSTDHSSQPQHF
-	TRBJ1-6	TRBV19	-	TGTGCCAGTAGCAGCAACGGTGTGACCTCACCCCTCCACTTT	CASSSNGVTSPLHF
-	TRBJ2-1	TRBV20-1	TRBD1	TGCAGTGCCGCCGGGACAGGGGATCAAGAGCAGTTCTTC	CSAAGTGDQEQFF
once	TRBJ2-5	TRBV7-9	-	TGTGCCAGCAGCGGTAAGACGGTGCAAGAGACCCAGTACTTC	CASSGKTVQETQYF
-	TRBJ2-7	TRBV6-6	TRBD1	TGTGCCAGCAGTCCGGCCGGGACAGGGAACGAGCAGTACTTC	CASSPAGTGNEQYF
-	TRBJ2-5	TRBV2	-	TGTGCCAGCAGTGGGGGGCCGGGGGAGACCCAGTACTTC	CASSGGPGETQYF
-	TRBJ2-4	TRBV3-1	-	TGTGCCAGCAGCCACCTAGGGGCCAAAAACATTCAGTACTTC	CASSHLGAKNIQYF
-	TRBJ2-3	TRBV6-6	TRBD2	TGTGCCAGCAGTCTGAGGACTAGCGGCACAGATACGCAGTATTTT	CASSLRTSGTDTQYF
-	TRBJ1-2	TRBV6-1	TRBD1	TGTGCCAGCAATGGGGACAGTTGGAACTATGGCTACACCTTC	CASNGDSWNYGYTF
-	TRBJ2-5	TRBV5-1	TRBD2	TGCGCCAGCAGCTTGACTAGCGGGTCCTACCTAGCGGAGACCCAGTACTTC	CASSLTSGSYLAETQYF
-	TRBJ2-7	TRBV20-1	TRBD2	TGCAGTGCCCGAGTCGGCGGGGGGTCGACCTACGAGCAGTACTTC	CSARVGGGSTYEQYF
-	TRBJ1-2	TRBV9	TRBD1	TGTGCCAGCAGCGATGGGACAGTCGGCTACACCTTC	CASSDGTVGYTF
-	TRBJ2-1	TRBV6-2/TRBV6-3	-	TGTGCCAGCACTCCCGGGACCCACCAGTTCTTC	CASTPGTHQFF
-	TRBJ1-2	TRBV27	-	TGTGCCAGCAGTGAATCTCCAAAGGGATCCTATGGCTACACCTTC	CASSESPKGSYGYTF
-	TRBJ2-2	TRBV24-1	-	TGTGCCACCAGTGACCGTGACAGTTTTCACGGGGAGCTGTTTTTT	CATSDRDSFHGELFF
-	TRBJ1-2	TRBV15	-	TGTGCCACCAGCGTTGGCAGGGACTATGGCTACACCTTC	CATSVGRDYGYTF
-	TRBJ2-1	TRBV5-4	-	TGTGCCAGCAGCTTCCGGGACTCCTGGTTCTTC	CASSFRDSWFF
-	TRBJ1-2	TRBV20-1	-	TGCAGTGCTAGAGTACCCATGGGGGATGGCTACACCTTC	CSARVPMGDGYTF
-	TRBJ2-3	TRBV25-1	-	TGTGCCAGCAGTGAGTTCTTAGACTTCGATACGCAGTATTTT	CASSEFLDFDTQYF
-	TRBJ2-2	TRBV13	-	TGTGCCAGCAGCTTGAACCTAGCCGGGGAGCTGTTTTTT	CASSLNLAGELFF
once	TRBJ2-4	TRBV20-1	TRBD1	TGCAGTGCTAGAGACGGACAGGGGGCCAAAAACATTCAGTACTTC	CSARDGQGAKNIQYF
-	TRBJ2-5	TRBV29-1	TRBD2	TGCAGCGTTGCTAGCGGGGGTGGGCAGACCCAGTACTTC	CSVASGGGQTQYF
-	TRBJ2-1	TRBV20-1	-	TGCAGTGGGTATAAACTAGCCAATGAGCAGTTCTTC	CSGYKLANEQFF
-	TRBJ1-1	TRBV28	TRBD1	TGTGCCAGCCGAGACAGGGGGCGGATGAACACTGAAGCTTTCTTT	CASRDRGRMNTEAFF
-	TRBJ1-2	TRBV12-5	-	TGTGCTAGTGGTTCCCCGACGGTGGACCGGGGCTACACCTTC	CASGSPTVDRGYTF